These 8 T cell receptor beta chains originate from one sample sequenced in a study. TCRdb reprocessed the RT-PCR reads with MiXCR, giving one entry per CDR3 protein. The data show about 680,000 distinct CDR3 sequences, 14% seen once. Sequencing was done on a sample of memory CD4+ T cells from blood. These receptors originate from a female donor in good health, serving as a healthy control.

The chain has TRBV5-4 and TRBJ1-5; TRBD1 matches 10 bases. V lost 5 bases, J lost 4 bases, and 9 bases stayed unmatched. This CDR3 is 16 amino acids long. From germline, CDR1 is SGHNT and CDR2 YYREEE (reference sequence). The CDR3: CASSHSGQGINQPQHF. In DNA form, the CDR3 reads TGTGCCAGCAGTCACTCGGGACAGGGGATAAATCAGCCCCAGCATTTT. The variable domain in full, with the rest retrieved from reference TRBV5-4 and TRBJ1-5, is ETGVTQSPTHLIKTRGQQVTLRCSSQSGHNTVSWYQQALGQGPQFIFQYYREEENGRGNFPPRFSGLQFPNYSSELNVNALELDDSALYLCASSHSGQGINQPQHFGDGTRLSIL.

The CDR3 region is CASSQPGTSGDTGELFF. The DNA of the CDR3 is TGTGCCAGCAGCCAACCCGGGACTAGCGGGGACACCGGGGAGCTGTTTTTT. This chain links TRBV3-1 with TRBJ2-2; 13 bases fit TRBD2. V shed 2 bases, J shed 3 bases, and the junction held 3 bases outside the gene matches. The CDR3 loop spans 17 amino acids. In germline, CDR1 is LGHDT, CDR2 YNNKEL (reference sequence).

The table lists this clonotype with a few counts. The V and J genes are TRBV20-1 and TRBJ1-1; D remains unclear. The CDR3 covers 13 residues. Per germline, CDR1 DFQATT and CDR2 SNEGSKA (reference sequence). Trimming shortened V by 2 bases and J by 0 bases, and 7 bases separated the two germline ends. The CDR3 loop is CSARKHLNTEAFF. DNA of the CDR3: TGCAGTGCTAGAAAGCATCTGAACACTGAAGCTTTCTTT.

This clonotype has only a few counts. The V call is TRBV5-4, the J call TRBJ2-4, with 10 bases lining up with TRBD1. CDR1 and CDR2 (germline): SGHNT, YYREEE (reference sequence). This CDR3 has 18 amino acids. V trimming: 0 bases; J trimming: 0 bases; junction bases outside the gene matches: 6. CDR3 sequence (DNA): TGTGCCAGCAGCTTGGAAGGTGGACAGGGGGTAGCCAAAAACATTCAGTACTTC. Amino acids: CASSLEGGQGVAKNIQYF.

The rearrangement joins TRBV7-2 to TRBJ1-3, with 7 nucleotides matching TRBD1. V shed 4 bases and J 2 bases; nucleotides not matched to a gene: 5. CDR1 is SGHTA, CDR2 FQGNSA, per germline. This CDR3 contains 15 residues. The CDR3 is CASSSWTGPGNTIYF. CDR3 nucleotides: TGTGCCAGCAGCTCGTGGACAGGTCCTGGAAACACCATATATTTT.

The chain couples TRBV3-1 to TRBJ2-7; TRBD2 matches 12 bases. Germline lookup yields CDR1 LGHDT and CDR2 YNNKEL (reference sequence). V was pared by 0 bases and J by 6 bases, with 12 bases of the junction left unmatched. This CDR3 has 18 residues. The CDR3 nucleotides read TGTGCCAGCAGCCAAGAAGGGTACCTAGCGGGAGGGTCGGGCGAGCAGTACTTC. Its translation: CASSQEGYLAGGSGEQYF.

The chain is built from TRBV6-4 and TRBJ1-2; no definite D call. V lost 2 bases and J lost 2, with 6 bases in between. The CDR3 is made up of 13 amino acids. The V gene's germline CDR1 is MRHNA and CDR2 SNTAGT. The CDR3 nucleotides read TGTGCCAGCAGTGACGGACTAAACTATGGCTACACCTTC. Amino acid sequence: CASSDGLNYGYTF.

Notes on this clonotype: The conserved phenylalanine or tryptophan is not found at the CDR3 terminus, so this likely reflects a read error. The limits of the CDR3 on the DNA are not certain, so only TCRdb's listed CDR3 is given. This rearrangement joins TRBV28 to TRBJ2-7; the DNA was not used to check the table's D call, TRBD1. The CDR3 region is 12 residues in length, termini included. Germline V CDR1 and CDR2: MDHEN, SYDVKM. CDR3 sequence reads: CASSSWTGGTYY.